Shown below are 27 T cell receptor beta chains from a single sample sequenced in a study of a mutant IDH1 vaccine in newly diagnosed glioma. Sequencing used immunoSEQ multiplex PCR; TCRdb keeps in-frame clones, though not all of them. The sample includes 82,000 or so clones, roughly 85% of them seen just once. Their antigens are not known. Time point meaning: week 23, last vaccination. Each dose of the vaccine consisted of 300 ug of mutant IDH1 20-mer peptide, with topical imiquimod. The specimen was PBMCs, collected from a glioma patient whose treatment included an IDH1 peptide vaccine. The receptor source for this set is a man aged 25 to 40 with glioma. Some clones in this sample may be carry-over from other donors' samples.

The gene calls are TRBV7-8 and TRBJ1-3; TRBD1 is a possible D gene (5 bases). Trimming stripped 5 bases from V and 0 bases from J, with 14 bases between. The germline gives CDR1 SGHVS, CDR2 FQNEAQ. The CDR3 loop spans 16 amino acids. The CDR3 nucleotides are TGTGCCAGCAGCGTTTCACAACAGGTCTCTGGAAACACCATATATTTT. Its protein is CASSVSQQVSGNTIYF.

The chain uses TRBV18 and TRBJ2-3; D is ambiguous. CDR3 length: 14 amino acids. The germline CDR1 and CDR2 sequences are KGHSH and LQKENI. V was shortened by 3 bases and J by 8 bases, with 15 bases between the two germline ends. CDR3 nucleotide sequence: TGTGCCAGCTCACCGAGTATCGTCGAAAGTACGCAGTATTTT. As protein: CASSPSIVESTQYF.

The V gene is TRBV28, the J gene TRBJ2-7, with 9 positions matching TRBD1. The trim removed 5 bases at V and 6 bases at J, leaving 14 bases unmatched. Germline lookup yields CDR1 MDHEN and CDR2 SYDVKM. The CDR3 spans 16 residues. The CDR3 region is CASSGNLPGQGAEQYF. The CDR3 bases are TGTGCCAGCAGTGGGAACCTTCCGGGACAGGGCGCCGAGCAGTACTTC.

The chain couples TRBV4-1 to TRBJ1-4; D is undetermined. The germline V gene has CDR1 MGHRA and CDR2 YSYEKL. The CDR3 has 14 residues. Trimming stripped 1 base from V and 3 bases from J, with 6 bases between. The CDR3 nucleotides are TGCGCCAGCAGCCAAGTCTCCGCTAATGAAAAACTGTTTTTT. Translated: CASSQVSANEKLFF.

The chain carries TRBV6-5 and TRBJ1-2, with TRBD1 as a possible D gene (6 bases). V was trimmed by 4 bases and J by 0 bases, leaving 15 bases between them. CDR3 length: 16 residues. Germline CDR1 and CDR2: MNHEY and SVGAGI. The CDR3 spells CASSSRVWDTNYGYTF. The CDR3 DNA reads TGTGCCAGCAGTTCGAGAGTCTGGGACACTAACTATGGCTACACCTTC.

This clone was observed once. CDR3 residues: CSVLGQEPNYGYTF. Written as DNA, the CDR3 is TGCAGCGTCCTCGGACAGGAGCCTAACTATGGCTACACCTTC. This chain connects TRBV29-1 to TRBJ1-2; 7 bases agree with TRBD1. Germline V lookup: CDR1 SQVTM, CDR2 ANQGSEA. This CDR3 is 14 amino acids long. Germline trimming cut 6 bases from V and 0 bases from J; bases unmatched to any gene: 7.

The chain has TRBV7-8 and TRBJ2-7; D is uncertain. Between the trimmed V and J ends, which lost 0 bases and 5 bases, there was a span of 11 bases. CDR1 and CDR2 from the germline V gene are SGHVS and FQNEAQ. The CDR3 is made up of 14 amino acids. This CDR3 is CASSLAQRIHEQYF. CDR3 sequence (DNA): TGTGCCAGCAGCTTAGCGCAACGGATCCACGAGCAGTACTTC.

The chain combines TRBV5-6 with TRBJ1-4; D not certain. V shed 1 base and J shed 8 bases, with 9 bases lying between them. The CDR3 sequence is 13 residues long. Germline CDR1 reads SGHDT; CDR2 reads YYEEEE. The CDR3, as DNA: TGTGCCAGCAGCTTGATGGGGATCGAAAAACTGTTTTTT. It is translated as CASSLMGIEKLFF. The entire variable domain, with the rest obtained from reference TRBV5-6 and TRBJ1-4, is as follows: DAGVTQSPTHLIKTRGQQVTLRCSPKSGHDTVSWYQQALGQGPQFIFQYYEEEERQRGNFPDRFSGHQFPNYSSELNVNALLLGDSALYLCASSLMGIEKLFFGSGTQLSVL.

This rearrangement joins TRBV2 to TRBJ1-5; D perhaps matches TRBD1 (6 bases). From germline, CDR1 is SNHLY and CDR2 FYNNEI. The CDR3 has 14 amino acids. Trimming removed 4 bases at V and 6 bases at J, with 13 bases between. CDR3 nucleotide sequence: TGTGCCAGCAGTGGGGTGGGGGCTCGTCAGCCCCAGCATTTT. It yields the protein CASSGVGARQPQHF. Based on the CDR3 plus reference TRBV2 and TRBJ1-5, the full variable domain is EPEVTQTPSHQVTQMGQEVILRCVPISNHLYFYWYRQILGQKVEFLVSFYNNEISEKSEIFDDQFSVERPDGSNFTLKIRSTKLEDSAMYFCASSGVGARQPQHFGDGTRLSIL.

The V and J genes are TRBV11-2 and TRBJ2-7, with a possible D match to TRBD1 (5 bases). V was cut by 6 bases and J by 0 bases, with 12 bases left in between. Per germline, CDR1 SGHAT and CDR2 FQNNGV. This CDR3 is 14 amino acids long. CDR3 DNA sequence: TGTGCCAGCAGTATGGACACCAACTCCTACGAGCAGTACTTC. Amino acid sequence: CASSMDTNSYEQYF.

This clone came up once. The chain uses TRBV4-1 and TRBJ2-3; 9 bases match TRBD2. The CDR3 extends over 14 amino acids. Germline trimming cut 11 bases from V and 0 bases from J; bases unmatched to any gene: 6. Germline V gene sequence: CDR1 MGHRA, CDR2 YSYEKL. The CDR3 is CAGAAGGSTDTQYF. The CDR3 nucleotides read TGCGCCGGCGCGGCGGGGGGGAGCACAGATACGCAGTATTTT.

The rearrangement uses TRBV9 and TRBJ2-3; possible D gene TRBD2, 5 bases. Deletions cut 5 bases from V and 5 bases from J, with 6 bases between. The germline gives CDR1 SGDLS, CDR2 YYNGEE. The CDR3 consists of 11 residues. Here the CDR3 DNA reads TGTGCCAGCAGTGCGGGAGATACGCAGTATTTT. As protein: CASSAGDTQYF.

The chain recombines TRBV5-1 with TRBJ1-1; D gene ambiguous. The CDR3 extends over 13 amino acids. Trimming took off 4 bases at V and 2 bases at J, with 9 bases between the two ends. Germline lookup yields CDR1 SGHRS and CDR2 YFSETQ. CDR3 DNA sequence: TGCGCCAGCAGCCCCATCACTAACACTGAAGCTTTCTTT. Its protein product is CASSPITNTEAFF.

The chain's CDR3 is CASSSGLAGVTDTQYF. CDR3 sequence (DNA): TGCGCCAGCAGCTCGGGACTAGCGGGGGTTACAGATACGCAGTATTTT. The V gene is TRBV5-1, the J gene TRBJ2-3, with 14 bases identical to TRBD2. Trimming at V came to 3 bases and at J to 3 bases, leaving 3 bases not matched to a gene. This CDR3 is 16 amino acids long. Germline CDR1 SGHRS, CDR2 YFSETQ.

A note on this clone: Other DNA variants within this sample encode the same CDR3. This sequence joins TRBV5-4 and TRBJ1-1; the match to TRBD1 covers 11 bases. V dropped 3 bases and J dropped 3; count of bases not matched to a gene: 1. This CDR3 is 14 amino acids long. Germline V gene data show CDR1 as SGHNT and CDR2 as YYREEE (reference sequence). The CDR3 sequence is CASSWGQGDTEAFF. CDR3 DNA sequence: TGTGCCAGCAGCTGGGGACAGGGGGACACTGAAGCTTTCTTT.

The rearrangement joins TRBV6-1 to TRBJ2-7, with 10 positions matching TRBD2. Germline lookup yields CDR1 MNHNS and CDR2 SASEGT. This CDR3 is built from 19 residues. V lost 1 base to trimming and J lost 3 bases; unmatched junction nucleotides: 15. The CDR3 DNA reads TGTGCCAGCAGTGAAGAGACGAAGACTAGCGGGTTTTGGGGCTACGAGCAGTACTTC. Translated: CASSEETKTSGFWGYEQYF.

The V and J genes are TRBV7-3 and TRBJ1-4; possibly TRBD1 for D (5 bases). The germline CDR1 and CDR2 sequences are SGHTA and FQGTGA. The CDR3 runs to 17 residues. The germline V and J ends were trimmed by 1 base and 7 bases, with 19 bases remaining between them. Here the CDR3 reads CASSLIGETEKTEKLFF. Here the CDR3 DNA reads TGTGCCAGCAGCTTAATTGGAGAGACAGAGAAGACTGAAAAACTGTTTTTT.

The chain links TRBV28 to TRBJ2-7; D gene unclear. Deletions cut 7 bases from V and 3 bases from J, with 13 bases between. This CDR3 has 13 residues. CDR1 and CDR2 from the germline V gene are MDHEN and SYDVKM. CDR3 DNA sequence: TGTGCCAGCAACCCCTCCGGTTTCTACGAGCAGTACTTC. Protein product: CASNPSGFYEQYF.

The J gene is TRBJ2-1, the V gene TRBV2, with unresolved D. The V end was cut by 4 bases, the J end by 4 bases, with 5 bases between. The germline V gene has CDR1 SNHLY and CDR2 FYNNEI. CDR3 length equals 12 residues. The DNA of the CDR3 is TGTGCCAGCAGTGTACAGTACAATGAGCAGTTCTTC. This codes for CASSVQYNEQFF.

The CDR3 nucleotides are TGTGCCAGTAGTATAGGCGATGCGGTGTCTGGAAGGCCCCTCCACTTT. Translation gives CASSIGDAVSGRPLHF. The chain couples TRBV19 to TRBJ1-6; D gene unclear. CDR3 size: 16 residues. The V and J ends lost 1 base and 13 bases respectively, with 20 bases between them. CDR1 is LNHDA, CDR2 SQIVND, per germline (reference sequence).

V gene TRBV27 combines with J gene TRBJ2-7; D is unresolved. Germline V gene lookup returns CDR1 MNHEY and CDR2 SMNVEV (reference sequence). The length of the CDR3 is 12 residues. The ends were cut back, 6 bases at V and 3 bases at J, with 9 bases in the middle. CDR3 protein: CASRSSGYEQYF. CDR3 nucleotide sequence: TGTGCCAGCAGAAGCTCCGGCTACGAGCAGTACTTC.

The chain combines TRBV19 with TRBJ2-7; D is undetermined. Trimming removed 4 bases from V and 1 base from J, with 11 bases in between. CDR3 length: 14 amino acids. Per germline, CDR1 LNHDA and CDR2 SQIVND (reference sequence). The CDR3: CASSTYVGSYEQYF. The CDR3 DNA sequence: TGTGCCAGTAGTACGTACGTGGGGTCCTACGAGCAGTACTTC.

The CDR3: CAISAGQGADYGYTF. As DNA, the CDR3 is TGTGCCATCAGTGCGGGCCAGGGGGCTGACTATGGCTACACCTTC. This chain connects TRBV10-3 to TRBJ1-2; the match to TRBD1 covers 8 bases. Germline loops: CDR1 ENHRY, CDR2 SYGVKD. V lost 4 bases and J lost 3; bases outside the gene matches: 7. CDR3 length: 15 amino acids.

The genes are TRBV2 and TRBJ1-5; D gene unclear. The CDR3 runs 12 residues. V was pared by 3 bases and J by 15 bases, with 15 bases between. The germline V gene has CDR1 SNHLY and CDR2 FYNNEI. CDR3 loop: CASSDLGRSLHF. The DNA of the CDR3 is TGTGCCAGCAGTGACCTCGGACGGTCTCTGCATTTT.

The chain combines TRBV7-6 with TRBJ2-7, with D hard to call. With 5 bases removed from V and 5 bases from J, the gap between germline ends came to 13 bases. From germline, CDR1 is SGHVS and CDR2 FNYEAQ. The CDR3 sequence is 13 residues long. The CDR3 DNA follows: TGTGCCAGCAGCATGACCCACCGGGACGAGCAGTACTTC. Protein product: CASSMTHRDEQYF.

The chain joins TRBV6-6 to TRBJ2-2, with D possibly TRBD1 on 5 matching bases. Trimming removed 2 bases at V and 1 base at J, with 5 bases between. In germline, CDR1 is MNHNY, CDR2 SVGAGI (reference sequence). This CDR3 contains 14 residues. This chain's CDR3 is CASSYQGNTGELFF. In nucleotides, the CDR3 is TGTGCCAGCAGTTACCAGGGGAACACCGGGGAGCTGTTTTTT.

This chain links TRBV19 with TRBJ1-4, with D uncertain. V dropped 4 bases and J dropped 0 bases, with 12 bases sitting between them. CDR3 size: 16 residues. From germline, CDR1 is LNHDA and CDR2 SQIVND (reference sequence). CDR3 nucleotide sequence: TGTGCCAGTAGTAGCCCCGCAGGAGCAACTAATGAAAAACTGTTTTTT. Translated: CASSSPAGATNEKLFF.